This T cell receptor beta chain was identified during a study of blood T cell repertoires in COVID-19. About the research overall: In each case, the material was cDNA or gDNA derived from T cells, B-cell-depleted T cells, or PBMCs.

Unmatched junction bases numbered 10, after V lost 4 bases and J lost 5 bases. This CDR3 is 16 amino acids long. Germline-derived CDR1 and CDR2 are MGHRA and YSYEKL. This clone was observed a few times. As originally analysed: Reference gene primer amplification gave nucleated cell count estimates. Libraries were prepared by immunoSEQ multiplex PCR; TCRdb keeps only in-frame clonotypes and omits some of them. The V and J calls and the clone size are those of that table, but D and trimming were determined from the DNA. The sample has around 70,000 clones, 80% seen once. The sequencing input was peripheral blood. The TCR was taken from a human donor in a cohort sampled during active COVID-19. The chain carries TRBV4-1 and TRBJ2-5; 10 bases are a match to TRBD1. CDR3 region: CASSRGGQGMGETQYF. The CDR3 DNA reads TGCGCCAGCAGCCGGGGGGGACAGGGGATGGGCGAGACCCAGTACTTC.